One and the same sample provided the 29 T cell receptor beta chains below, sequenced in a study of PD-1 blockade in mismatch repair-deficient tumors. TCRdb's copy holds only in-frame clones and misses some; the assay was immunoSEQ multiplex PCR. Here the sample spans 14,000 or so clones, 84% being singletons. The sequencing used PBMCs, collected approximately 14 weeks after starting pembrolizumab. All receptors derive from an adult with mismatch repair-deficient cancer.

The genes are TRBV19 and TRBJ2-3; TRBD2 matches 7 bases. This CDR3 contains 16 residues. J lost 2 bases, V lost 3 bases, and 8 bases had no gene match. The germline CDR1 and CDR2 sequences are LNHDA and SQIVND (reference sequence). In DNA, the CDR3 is TGTGCCAGTAGTATTTATGGGACTACTTACACAGATACGCAGTATTTT. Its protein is CASSIYGTTYTDTQYF.

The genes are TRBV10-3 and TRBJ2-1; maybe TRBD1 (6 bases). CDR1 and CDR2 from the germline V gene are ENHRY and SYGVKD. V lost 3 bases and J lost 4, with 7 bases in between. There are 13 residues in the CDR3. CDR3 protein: CAISEQGYNEQFF. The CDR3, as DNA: TGTGCCATCAGTGAACAGGGATACAATGAGCAGTTCTTC.

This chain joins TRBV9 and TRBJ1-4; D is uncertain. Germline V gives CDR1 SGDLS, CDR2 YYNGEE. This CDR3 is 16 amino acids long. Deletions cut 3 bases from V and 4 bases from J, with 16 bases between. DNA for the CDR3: TGTGCCAGCAGCGCGTTCGTCACAAGAAATAATGAAAAACTGTTTTTT. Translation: CASSAFVTRNNEKLFF.

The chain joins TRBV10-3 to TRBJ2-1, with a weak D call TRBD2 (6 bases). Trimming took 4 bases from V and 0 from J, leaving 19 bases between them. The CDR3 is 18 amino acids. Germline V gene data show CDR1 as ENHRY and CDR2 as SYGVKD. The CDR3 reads CAISAAGPIADSYNEQFF. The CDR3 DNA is TGTGCCATCAGTGCTGCGGGCCCGATAGCGGACTCCTACAATGAGCAGTTCTTC.

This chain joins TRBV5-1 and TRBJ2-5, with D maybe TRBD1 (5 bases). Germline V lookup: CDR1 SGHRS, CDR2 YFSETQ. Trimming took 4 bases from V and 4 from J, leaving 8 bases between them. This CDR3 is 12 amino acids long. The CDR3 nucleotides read TGCGCCAGCAGCCGTCAGGGAGAGACCCAGTACTTC. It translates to CASSRQGETQYF.

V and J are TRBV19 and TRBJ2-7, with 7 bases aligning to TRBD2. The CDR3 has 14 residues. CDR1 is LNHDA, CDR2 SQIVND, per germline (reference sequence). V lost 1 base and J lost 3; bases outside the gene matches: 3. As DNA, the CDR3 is TGTGCCAGTAGTATAGGGCTAGCGGACTACGAGCAGTACTTC. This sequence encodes CASSIGLADYEQYF.

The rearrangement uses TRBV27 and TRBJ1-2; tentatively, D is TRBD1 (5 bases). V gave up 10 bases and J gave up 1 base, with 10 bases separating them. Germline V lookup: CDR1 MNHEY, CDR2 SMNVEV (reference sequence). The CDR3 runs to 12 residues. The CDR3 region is CATLTVNYGYTF. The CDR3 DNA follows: TGTGCCACCTTGACAGTTAACTATGGCTACACCTTC.

CDR3 DNA sequence: TGTGCCAGCAGCTCCCGACTAGCGGCCTACAATGAGCAGTTCTTC. It encodes CASSSRLAAYNEQFF. This chain joins TRBV7-9 and TRBJ2-1, with TRBD2 matching 9 bases. V lost 4 bases, J lost 2 bases, and 3 bases stayed unmatched. The CDR3 covers 15 residues. The germline CDR1 and CDR2 sequences are SEHNR and FQNEAQ (reference sequence).

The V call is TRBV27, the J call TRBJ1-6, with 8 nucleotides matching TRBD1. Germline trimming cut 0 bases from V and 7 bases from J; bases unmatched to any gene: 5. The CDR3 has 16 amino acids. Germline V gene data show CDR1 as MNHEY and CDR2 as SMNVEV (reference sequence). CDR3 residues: CASSLSPGDRNSPLHF. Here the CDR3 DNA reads TGTGCCAGCAGTTTATCCCCCGGGGACAGGAATTCACCCCTCCACTTT.

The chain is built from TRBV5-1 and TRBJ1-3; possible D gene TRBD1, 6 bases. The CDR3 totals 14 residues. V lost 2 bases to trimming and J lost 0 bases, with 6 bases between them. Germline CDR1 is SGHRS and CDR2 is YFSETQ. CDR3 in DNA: TGCGCCAGCAGCTTACAGGGCTCTGGAAACACCATATATTTT. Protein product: CASSLQGSGNTIYF.

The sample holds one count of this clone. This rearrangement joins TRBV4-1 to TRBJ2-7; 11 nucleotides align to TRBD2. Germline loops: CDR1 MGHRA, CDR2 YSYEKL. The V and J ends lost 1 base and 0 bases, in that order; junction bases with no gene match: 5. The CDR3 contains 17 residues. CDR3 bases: TGCGCCAGCAGCCAAGTCCCCGGGACTAGCGGCTCCTACGAGCAGTACTTC. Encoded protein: CASSQVPGTSGSYEQYF.

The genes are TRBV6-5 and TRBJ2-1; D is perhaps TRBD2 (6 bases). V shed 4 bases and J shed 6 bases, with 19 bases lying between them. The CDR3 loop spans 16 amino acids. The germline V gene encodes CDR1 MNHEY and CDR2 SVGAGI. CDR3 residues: CASSSPSGTAGNEQFF. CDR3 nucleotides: TGTGCCAGCAGTTCTCCCTCCGGGACTGCCGGCAATGAGCAGTTCTTC.

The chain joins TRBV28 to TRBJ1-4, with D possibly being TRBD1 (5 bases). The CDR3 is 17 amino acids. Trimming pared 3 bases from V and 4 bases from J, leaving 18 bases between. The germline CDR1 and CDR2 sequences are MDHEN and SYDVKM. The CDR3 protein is CASSFIGPGTSNEKLFF. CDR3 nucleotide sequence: TGTGCCAGCAGTTTCATTGGTCCGGGGACTAGTAATGAAAAACTGTTTTTT.

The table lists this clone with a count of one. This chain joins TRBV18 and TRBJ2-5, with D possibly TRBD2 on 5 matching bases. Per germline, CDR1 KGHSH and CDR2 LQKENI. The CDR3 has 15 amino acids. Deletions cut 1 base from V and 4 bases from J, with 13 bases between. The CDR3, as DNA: TGTGCCAGCTCACCACGGGAGATAGCTGCAGAGACCCAGTACTTC. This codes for CASSPREIAAETQYF.

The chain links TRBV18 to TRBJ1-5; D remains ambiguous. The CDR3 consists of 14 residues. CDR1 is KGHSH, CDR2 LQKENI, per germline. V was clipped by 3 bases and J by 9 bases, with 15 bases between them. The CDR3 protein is CASSPTADGWPQHF. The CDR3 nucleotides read TGTGCCAGCTCACCCACAGCGGACGGGTGGCCCCAGCATTTT.

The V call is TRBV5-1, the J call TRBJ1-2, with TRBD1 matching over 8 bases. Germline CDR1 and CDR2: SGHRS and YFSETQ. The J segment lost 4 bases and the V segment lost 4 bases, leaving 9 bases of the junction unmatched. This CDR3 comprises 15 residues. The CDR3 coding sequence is TGCGCCAGCAGCATAGGACAGGGCGGCCTCTATGGCTACACCTTC. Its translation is CASSIGQGGLYGYTF.

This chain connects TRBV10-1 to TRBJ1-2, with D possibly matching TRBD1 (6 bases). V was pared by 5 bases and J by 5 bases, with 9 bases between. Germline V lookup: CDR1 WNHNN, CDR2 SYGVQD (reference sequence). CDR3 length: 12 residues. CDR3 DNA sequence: TGCGCCAGCAGTATCACAGGGTATGGCTACACCTTC. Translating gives CASSITGYGYTF.

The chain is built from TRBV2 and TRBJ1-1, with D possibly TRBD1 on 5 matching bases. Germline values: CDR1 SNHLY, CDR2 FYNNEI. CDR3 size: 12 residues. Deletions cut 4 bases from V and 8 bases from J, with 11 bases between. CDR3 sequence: CASSAGTGEAFF. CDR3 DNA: TGTGCCAGCAGTGCGGGTACAGGAGAAGCTTTCTTT. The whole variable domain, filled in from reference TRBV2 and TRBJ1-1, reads EPEVTQTPSHQVTQMGQEVILRCVPISNHLYFYWYRQILGQKVEFLVSFYNNEISEKSEIFDDQFSVERPDGSNFTLKIRSTKLEDSAMYFCASSAGTGEAFFGQGTRLTVV.

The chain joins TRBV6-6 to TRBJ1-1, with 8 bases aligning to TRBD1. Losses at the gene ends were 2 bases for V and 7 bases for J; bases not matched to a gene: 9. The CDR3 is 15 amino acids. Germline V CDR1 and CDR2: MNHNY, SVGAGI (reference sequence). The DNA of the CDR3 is TGTGCCAGCAGTTACACTATCGGACAGGGCAGTGAAGCTTTCTTT. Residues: CASSYTIGQGSEAFF.

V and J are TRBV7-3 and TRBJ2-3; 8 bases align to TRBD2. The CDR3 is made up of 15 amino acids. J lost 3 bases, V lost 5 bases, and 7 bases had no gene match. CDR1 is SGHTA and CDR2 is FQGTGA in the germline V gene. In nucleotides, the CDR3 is TGTGCCAGCAGCATCTATGGCGGGAGGACAGATACGCAGTATTTT. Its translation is CASSIYGGRTDTQYF. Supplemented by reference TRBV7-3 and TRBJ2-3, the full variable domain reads GAGVSQTPSNKVTEKGKYVELRCDPISGHTALYWYRQSLGQGPEFLIYFQGTGAADDSGLPNDRFFAVRPEGSVSTLKIQRTERGDSAVYLCASSIYGGRTDTQYFGPGTRLTVL.

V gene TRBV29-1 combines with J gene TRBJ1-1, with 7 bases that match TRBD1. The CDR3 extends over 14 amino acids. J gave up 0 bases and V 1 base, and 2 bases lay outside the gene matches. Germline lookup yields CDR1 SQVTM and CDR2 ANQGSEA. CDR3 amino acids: CSVEGGTVNTEAFF. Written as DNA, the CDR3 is TGCAGCGTTGAAGGCGGGACAGTGAACACTGAAGCTTTCTTT.

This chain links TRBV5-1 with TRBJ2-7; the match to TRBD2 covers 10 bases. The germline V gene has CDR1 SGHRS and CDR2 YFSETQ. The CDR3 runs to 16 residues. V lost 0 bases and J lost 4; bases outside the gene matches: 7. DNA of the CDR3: TGCGCCAGCAGCTTGGTAGCGGGAGGAGTGGGATACGAGCAGTACTTC. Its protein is CASSLVAGGVGYEQYF.

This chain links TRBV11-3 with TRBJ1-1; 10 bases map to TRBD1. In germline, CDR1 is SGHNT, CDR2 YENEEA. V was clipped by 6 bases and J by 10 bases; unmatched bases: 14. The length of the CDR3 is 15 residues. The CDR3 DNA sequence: TGTGCCAGCAGTCCCGGGACAGGGGACTCGAGGGGAGCTTTCTTT. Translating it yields CASSPGTGDSRGAFF.

CDR3 in amino acids: CASSLPLAYEQYF. The CDR3 nucleotides are TGTGCCAGCAGCTTACCTTTAGCTTACGAGCAGTACTTC. The gene calls are TRBV5-5 and TRBJ2-7, with no clear D. Germline V CDR1 and CDR2: SGHKS, YYEKEE (reference sequence). The V end lost 2 bases, the J end lost 4 bases, and 10 bases lay between the germline ends. The CDR3 extends over 13 amino acids.

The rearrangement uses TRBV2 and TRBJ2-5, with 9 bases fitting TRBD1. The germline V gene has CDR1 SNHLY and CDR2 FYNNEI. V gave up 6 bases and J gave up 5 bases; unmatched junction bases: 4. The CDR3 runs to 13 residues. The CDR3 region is CASRLTGGETQYF. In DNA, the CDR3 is TGTGCCAGCAGGCTGACAGGGGGTGAGACCCAGTACTTC.

In nucleotides, the CDR3 is TGTGCCAGCAGCGTAGCGGGAGGATCCTACAATGAGCAGTTCTTC. Amino acid sequence: CASSVAGGSYNEQFF. The V gene is TRBV2, the J gene TRBJ2-1; 10 bases line up with TRBD2. CDR3 length: 15 amino acids. With 6 bases clipped from V and 1 base from J, the junction kept 3 bases outside the gene matches. In germline, CDR1 is SNHLY, CDR2 FYNNEI.

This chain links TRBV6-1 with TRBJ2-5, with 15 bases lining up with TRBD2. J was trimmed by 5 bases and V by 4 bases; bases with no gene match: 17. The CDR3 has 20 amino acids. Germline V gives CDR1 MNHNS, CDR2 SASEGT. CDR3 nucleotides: TGTGCCAGCAGTGCTGTCGGGACTAGCGGGAGGAATTTGTTGATGGAGACCCAGTACTTC. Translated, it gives CASSAVGTSGRNLLMETQYF.

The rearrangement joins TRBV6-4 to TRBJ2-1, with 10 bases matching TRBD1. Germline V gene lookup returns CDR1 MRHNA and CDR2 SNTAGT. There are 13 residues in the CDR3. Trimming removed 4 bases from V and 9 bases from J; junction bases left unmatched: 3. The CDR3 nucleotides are TGTGCCAGCAGTGGGGACAGGGGCGGTGAGCAGTTCTTC. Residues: CASSGDRGGEQFF.

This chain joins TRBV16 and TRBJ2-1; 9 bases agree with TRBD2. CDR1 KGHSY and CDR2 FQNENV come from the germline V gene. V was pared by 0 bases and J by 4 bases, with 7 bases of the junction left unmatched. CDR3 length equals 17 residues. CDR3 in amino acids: CASSQSLASGDYNEQFF. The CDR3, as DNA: TGTGCCAGCAGCCAATCCCTTGCTAGCGGGGATTACAATGAGCAGTTCTTC.